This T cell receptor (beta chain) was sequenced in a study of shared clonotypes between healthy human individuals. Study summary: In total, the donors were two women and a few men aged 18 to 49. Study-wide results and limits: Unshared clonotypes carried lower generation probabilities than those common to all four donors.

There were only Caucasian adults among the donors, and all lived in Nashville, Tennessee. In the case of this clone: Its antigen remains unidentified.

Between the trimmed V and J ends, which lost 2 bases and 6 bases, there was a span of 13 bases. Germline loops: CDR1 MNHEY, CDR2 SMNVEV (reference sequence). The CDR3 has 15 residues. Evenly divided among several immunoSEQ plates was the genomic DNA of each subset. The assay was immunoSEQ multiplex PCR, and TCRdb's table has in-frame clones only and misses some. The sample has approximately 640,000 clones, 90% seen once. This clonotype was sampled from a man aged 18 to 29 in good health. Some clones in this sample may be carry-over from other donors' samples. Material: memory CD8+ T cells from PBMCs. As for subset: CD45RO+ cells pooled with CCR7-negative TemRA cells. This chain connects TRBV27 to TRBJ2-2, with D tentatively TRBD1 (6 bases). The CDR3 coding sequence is TGTGCCAGCAGTTTAGCCTCAGGGGTCGCCGGGGAGCTGTTTTTT. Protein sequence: CASSLASGVAGELFF.